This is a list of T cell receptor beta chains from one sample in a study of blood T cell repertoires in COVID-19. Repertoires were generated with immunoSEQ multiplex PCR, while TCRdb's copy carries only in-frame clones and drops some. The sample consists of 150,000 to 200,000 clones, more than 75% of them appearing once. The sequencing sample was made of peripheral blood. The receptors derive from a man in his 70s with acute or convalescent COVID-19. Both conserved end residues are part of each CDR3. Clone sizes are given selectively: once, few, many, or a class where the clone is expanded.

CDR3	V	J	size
CASSLIGGQETQYF	TRBV7-3	TRBJ2-5	few
CASSLGVVDEQYF	TRBV18	TRBJ2-7	.
CASSYSGGAQHF	TRBV6-5	TRBJ1-5	.
CASSLGLPGTGGSDTQYF	TRBV7-6	TRBJ2-3	few
CASSSNSGANVLTF	TRBV7-9	TRBJ2-6	.
CASSSVLGGLNTEAFF	TRBV28	TRBJ1-1	.
CASLTGGSGEQFF	TRBV12-3/TRBV12-4	TRBJ2-1	.
CASSQAGLDEQFF	TRBV14	TRBJ2-1	once
CASSLRGSTYEQYF	TRBV28	TRBJ2-7	.
CASRLRENQPQHF	TRBV12-3/TRBV12-4	TRBJ1-5	.
CAWSALQLNYGYTF	TRBV30	TRBJ1-2	.
CASSLSVGTGNEKLFF	TRBV5-1	TRBJ1-4	.
CASSLTSGYTGELFF	TRBV7-9	TRBJ2-2	.
CASSTGQGASGNTIYF	TRBV5-4	TRBJ1-3	.
CATPPRSWGRNNEQFF	TRBV24-1	TRBJ2-1	few
CASSYGGPGNTIYF	TRBV6-5	TRBJ1-3	.
CAWSLFPGPEQFF	TRBV30	TRBJ2-1	.
CASSLDTVHSPLHF	TRBV7-9	TRBJ1-6	.
CATSTTGAPLHF	TRBV15	TRBJ1-6	.
CASSTRTEGSYNSPLHF	TRBV19	TRBJ1-6	.
CASSLLVYGYTF	TRBV7-2	TRBJ1-2	.
CASIPTGAWGGGYTF	TRBV6-5	TRBJ1-2	.
CASSERRQGANEQYF	TRBV2	TRBJ2-7	.
CASSPGTGEAEAFF	TRBV7-8	TRBJ1-1	.
CAWSRGTGQETQYF	TRBV30	TRBJ2-5	.
CASSRGTSVAYNEQFF	TRBV21-1	TRBJ2-1	.
CAISRRGDYGYTF	TRBV10-3	TRBJ1-2	once
CASSLEGNNSPLHF	TRBV7-3	TRBJ1-6	.
CASSFGQGATDTQYF	TRBV11-3	TRBJ2-3	.
CSGLSGRNVDTQYF	TRBV29-1	TRBJ2-3	.
CASSIAGAADEQFF	TRBV5-1	TRBJ2-1	.
CASTQGAAGNTIYF	TRBV19	TRBJ1-3	.
CASSAGQGGRNTEAFF	TRBV9	TRBJ1-1	.
CASSLTGNQETQYF	TRBV7-2	TRBJ2-5	.
CASSLSGGEDTQYF	TRBV7-3	TRBJ2-3	.
CASGQGPDTEAFF	TRBV14	TRBJ1-1	once
CASSTSRGLNTEAFF	TRBV6-5	TRBJ1-1	.
CASSSTGGPLSEQYF	TRBV5-6	TRBJ2-7	.
CASSVGDRGNYGYTF	TRBV9	TRBJ1-2	.
CAISEPDRGQKQYF	TRBV10-3	TRBJ2-7	.
CASSLERTGVYGYTF	TRBV5-1	TRBJ1-2	once